Listed here is a single T cell receptor beta chain. The sample belongs to a study of blood T cell repertoires in COVID-19. At the level of the study: Collection of acute and convalescent COVID-19 samples took place in the United States, Italy and Spain.

This CDR3 has 14 amino acids. CDR1 and CDR2 (germline): LGHNA, YSLEER. V lost 0 bases and J 5 bases, leaving 10 bases between the germline ends. In the original workflow: Using reference gene primer amplification, nucleated cell counts were estimated. Data came from immunoSEQ multiplex PCR; TCRdb stores just in-frame clones and leaves some out. The DNA was the basis for D and trimming; V, J and clone size are from that table. The sample shows around 100,000 clones, 85% to 90% of them seen only once. V and J are TRBV4-3 and TRBJ1-2; tentative D call: TRBD1 (5 bases). This receptor was identified in an elderly woman with acute or convalescent COVID-19. The sample was peripheral blood. CDR3 sequence reads: CASSQDMGPYGYTF. In DNA, the CDR3 is TGCGCCAGCAGCCAAGATATGGGGCCTTATGGCTACACCTTC.